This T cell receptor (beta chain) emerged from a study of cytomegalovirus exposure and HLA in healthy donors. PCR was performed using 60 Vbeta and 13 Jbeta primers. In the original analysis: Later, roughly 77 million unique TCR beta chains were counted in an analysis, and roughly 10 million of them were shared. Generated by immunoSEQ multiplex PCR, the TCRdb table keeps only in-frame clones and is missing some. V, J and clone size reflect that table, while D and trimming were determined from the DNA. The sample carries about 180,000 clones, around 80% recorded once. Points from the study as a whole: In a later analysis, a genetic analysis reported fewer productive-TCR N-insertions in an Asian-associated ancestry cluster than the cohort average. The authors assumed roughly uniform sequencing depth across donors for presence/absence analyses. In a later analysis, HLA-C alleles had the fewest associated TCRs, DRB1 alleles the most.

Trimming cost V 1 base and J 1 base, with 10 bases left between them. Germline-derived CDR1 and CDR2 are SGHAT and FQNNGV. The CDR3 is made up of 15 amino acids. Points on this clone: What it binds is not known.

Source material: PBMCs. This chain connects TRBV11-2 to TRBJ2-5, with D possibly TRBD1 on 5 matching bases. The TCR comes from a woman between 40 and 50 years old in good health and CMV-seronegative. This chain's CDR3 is CASSLVGVAQETQYF. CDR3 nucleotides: TGTGCCAGCAGCTTAGTAGGGGTAGCCCAAGAGACCCAGTACTTC.